The 26 T cell receptor beta chains below were found in one sample sequenced in a study of long-term antiretroviral therapy in people with HIV. A v3.0 immunoSEQ assay was performed at survey level. Method: immunoSEQ multiplex PCR; TCRdb's copy keeps in-frame clones and lacks some. The table records approximately 19,000 clones, about 80% of them present only once. This specimen was unsorted PBMCs, taken 0.5 years before starting antiretroviral therapy. The receptors stem from a woman aged 50 to 60 with HIV.

The CDR3 region has the DNA TGCGCCAGCCGACTCACAGGGGGCCTAAGCTCTGGAAACACCATATATTTT. Protein sequence: CASRLTGGLSSGNTIYF. The gene calls are TRBV5-1 and TRBJ1-3, with TRBD1 matching over 9 bases. The CDR3 loop spans 17 amino acids. V shed 7 bases and J 0 bases; nucleotides not matched to a gene: 11. Germline-derived CDR1 and CDR2 are SGHRS and YFSETQ.

The chain couples TRBV19 to TRBJ1-3; D is unclear. With 6 bases removed from V and 4 bases from J, the gap between germline ends came to 1 base. CDR3 length: 10 amino acids. Germline values: CDR1 LNHDA, CDR2 SQIVND (reference sequence). The CDR3: CASSGNTIYF. CDR3 nucleotide sequence: TGTGCCAGTAGCGGAAACACCATATATTTT.

This chain's CDR3 is CASSYSGGPNYGYTF. For the CDR3, the DNA is TGTGCCAGCAGTTATAGTGGGGGACCGAACTATGGCTACACCTTC. V gene TRBV6-5 combines with J gene TRBJ1-2; TRBD1 is a possible D gene (5 bases). This CDR3 is 15 amino acids long. V shed 3 bases and J shed 2 bases, with 13 bases lying between them. CDR1 and CDR2 (germline): MNHEY, SVGAGI.

This clone was seen a single time. In DNA, the CDR3 is TGCGCCAGCAGGGCTACTCAGGGTTCTACCGGGGAGCTGTTTTTT. Translation gives CASRATQGSTGELFF. The chain employs TRBV5-1 and TRBJ2-2; tentative D call: TRBD1 (5 bases). The germline V gene has CDR1 SGHRS and CDR2 YFSETQ. The germline V and J ends were trimmed by 5 bases and 5 bases, with 16 bases remaining between them. The CDR3 length is 15 residues.

V usage is TRBV4-2 and J usage is TRBJ2-1, with 10 bases aligning to TRBD2. The ends lost 0 bases at V and 6 bases at J; junction bases unmatched: 5. The CDR3 runs 16 residues. Looked up from germline, CDR1 is LGHNA and CDR2 is YNFKEQ. The CDR3 here is CASSQDPGLASNEQFF. Written as DNA, the CDR3 is TGTGCCAGCAGCCAAGACCCGGGACTAGCGTCCAATGAGCAGTTCTTC.

This clone came up once. This rearrangement joins TRBV4-1 to TRBJ2-7; D call uncertain. The V end was cut by 1 base, the J end by 2 bases, with 12 bases between. The CDR3 is made up of 15 amino acids. Germline V lookup: CDR1 MGHRA, CDR2 YSYEKL. The CDR3 loop is CASSQAAVAAYEQYF. In DNA, the CDR3 is TGCGCCAGCAGCCAAGCCGCGGTTGCGGCCTACGAGCAGTACTTC.

This chain uses TRBV27 with TRBJ1-4; 7 nucleotides agree with TRBD1. The J segment lost 8 bases and the V segment lost 6 bases, leaving 9 bases of the junction unmatched. Per the germline V gene, CDR1 is MNHEY and CDR2 is SMNVEV (reference sequence). The CDR3 is 14 amino acids. Here the CDR3 DNA reads TGTGCCAGCAGAACTGACAGGGTGGGGGAAAAACTGTTTTTT. As protein: CASRTDRVGEKLFF.

In DNA form, the CDR3 reads TGCGCCAGCAGTGAAAGACAGGGTAACACCGGGGAGCAGTACTTC. It is translated as CASSERQGNTGEQYF. V usage is TRBV10-1 and J usage is TRBJ2-7, with 7 bases that match TRBD1. V trimming: 3 bases; J trimming: 7 bases; junction bases outside the gene matches: 12. Germline CDR1 is WNHNN and CDR2 is SYGVQD (reference sequence). This CDR3 contains 15 residues.

V is TRBV13 and J is TRBJ1-2, with D possibly being TRBD1 (5 bases). V lost 4 bases and J 4 bases, leaving 16 bases between the germline ends. This CDR3 has 15 residues. Germline V gives CDR1 PRHDT, CDR2 FYEKMQ (reference sequence). In DNA form, the CDR3 reads TGTGCCAGCAGCTCCCGCGGGGGAGGGTCCTATGGCTACACCTTC. Translated, it gives CASSSRGGGSYGYTF.

This sequence joins TRBV19 and TRBJ2-2; 7 bases are a match to TRBD1. Germline V gene sequence: CDR1 LNHDA, CDR2 SQIVND (reference sequence). This CDR3 has 15 amino acids. V was pared by 3 bases and J by 1 base, with 2 bases of the junction left unmatched. The CDR3 here is CASSMPGGNTGELFF. Written as DNA, the CDR3 is TGTGCCAGTAGTATGCCAGGGGGGAACACCGGGGAGCTGTTTTTT.

A single count supports this clone. The V call is TRBV5-5, the J call TRBJ2-1; D is perhaps TRBD1 or TRBD2 (6 bases each). There are 14 residues in the CDR3. Germline CDR1 reads SGHKS; CDR2 reads YYEKEE (reference sequence). V was trimmed by 6 bases and J by 7 bases, leaving 17 bases between them. The CDR3: CASTVRQAGNEQFF. CDR3 sequence (DNA): TGTGCCAGCACCGTTAGACAGGCGGGGAATGAGCAGTTCTTC.

The V gene is TRBV2, the J gene TRBJ1-2; D gene unclear. CDR1 and CDR2 (germline): SNHLY, FYNNEI. This CDR3 is 12 amino acids long. Trimming left V 8 bases short and J 1 base short, with 8 bases between. CDR3 sequence reads: CASGSFNYGYTF. For the CDR3, the DNA is TGTGCCAGCGGGTCCTTTAACTATGGCTACACCTTC.

The rearrangement uses TRBV10-3 and TRBJ2-2, with 8 bases matching TRBD1. Per the germline V gene, CDR1 is ENHRY and CDR2 is SYGVKD. The CDR3 has 17 amino acids. Unmatched junction bases numbered 9, after V lost 5 bases and J lost 1 base. The CDR3 protein is CAISYDGQGMNTGELFF. CDR3 bases: TGTGCCATCAGTTATGACGGACAGGGAATGAACACCGGGGAGCTGTTTTTT.

The chain combines TRBV30 with TRBJ1-1; D call uncertain. This CDR3 is 14 amino acids long. The germline V gene encodes CDR1 GTSNPN and CDR2 SVGIG (reference sequence). V was shortened by 4 bases and J by 8 bases, with 20 bases between the two germline ends. The CDR3 loop is CAWTSSLRTGEAFF. CDR3 nucleotide sequence: TGTGCCTGGACCTCCAGTTTGAGAACGGGGGAAGCTTTCTTT. Together with reference TRBV30 and TRBJ1-1, the CDR3 gives the full variable domain: SQTIHQWPATLVQPVGSPLSLECTVEGTSNPNLYWYRQAAGRGLQLLFYSVGIGQISSEVPQNLSASRPQDRQFILSSKKLLLSDSGFYLCAWTSSLRTGEAFFGQGTRLTVV.

V usage is TRBV5-4 and J usage is TRBJ2-1; 9 positions agree with TRBD2. This CDR3 is built from 11 residues. Trimming took 0 bases from V and 14 from J; bases not matched to a gene: 0. Germline assignment: CDR1 SGHNT and CDR2 YYREEE (reference sequence). CDR3 sequence: CASSLGGGEFF. As DNA, the CDR3 is TGTGCCAGCAGCTTGGGCGGGGGGGAGTTCTTC.

V gene TRBV11-2 combines with J gene TRBJ1-3; TRBD1 matches 8 bases. J lost 4 bases, V lost 5 bases, and 7 bases had no gene match. The CDR3 sequence is 15 residues long. The germline V gene has CDR1 SGHAT and CDR2 FQNNGV. The DNA for the CDR3 is TGTGCCAGCAGCACAGACAGGGGTCTGGGAAACACCATATATTTT. Residues: CASSTDRGLGNTIYF.

The chain couples TRBV5-1 to TRBJ1-6; D possibly corresponds to TRBD1 (5 bases). The CDR3 extends over 17 amino acids. Germline assignment: CDR1 SGHRS and CDR2 YFSETQ. Trimming left V 0 bases short and J 0 bases short, with 10 bases between. The chain's CDR3 is CASSLEGRDSYNSPLHF. The DNA of the CDR3 is TGCGCCAGCAGCTTGGAAGGCAGGGACTCCTATAATTCACCCCTCCACTTT. Supplemented by reference TRBV5-1 and TRBJ1-6, the full variable domain reads KAGVTQTPRYLIKTRGQQVTLSCSPISGHRSVSWYQQTPGQGLQFLFEYFSETQRNKGNFPGRFSGRQFSNSRSEMNVSTLELGDSALYLCASSLEGRDSYNSPLHFGNGTRLTVT.

This rearrangement joins TRBV7-2 to TRBJ2-3; 8 bases are a match to TRBD1. CDR1 and CDR2 (germline): SGHTA, FQGNSA. J lost 1 base, V lost 3 bases, and 9 bases had no gene match. The CDR3 runs 17 residues. CDR3 DNA sequence: TGTGCCAGCAGCTTGAGGGGGCCGACAGGGGGCACAGATACGCAGTATTTT. Protein sequence: CASSLRGPTGGTDTQYF.

This sequence joins TRBV19 and TRBJ1-2; tentative D call: TRBD1 (5 bases). With 0 bases removed from V and 0 bases from J, the gap between germline ends came to 8 bases. The germline CDR1 and CDR2 sequences are LNHDA and SQIVND (reference sequence). This CDR3 spans 15 amino acids. The CDR3 nucleotides are TGTGCCAGTAGTATAGACAGGGACTCTAACTATGGCTACACCTTC. Protein product: CASSIDRDSNYGYTF.

The rearrangement uses TRBV6-5 and TRBJ2-5; TRBD2 matches at 12 bases. This CDR3 region has 16 residues. Trimming at V came to 4 bases and at J to 5 bases, leaving 8 bases not matched to a gene. Per the germline V gene, CDR1 is MNHEY and CDR2 is SVGAGI. CDR3 sequence reads: CASSLLLAGGSETQYF. The CDR3 DNA follows: TGTGCCAGCAGTTTGTTACTAGCGGGGGGAAGTGAGACCCAGTACTTC.

The V and J genes are TRBV5-1 and TRBJ1-1; a possible D gene is TRBD1 (6 bases). Per germline, CDR1 SGHRS and CDR2 YFSETQ. V was shortened by 5 bases and J by 0 bases, with 14 bases between the two germline ends. This CDR3 is built from 15 residues. Here the CDR3 reads CASSYEGQMNTEAFF. The CDR3 bases are TGCGCCAGCAGTTACGAAGGACAGATGAACACTGAAGCTTTCTTT.

Turning to this clone: In the same sample, other DNA sequences code for this CDR3. The CDR3 nucleotides are TGCGCCAGCAGCTTGGGGCGGGACACTGAAGCTTTCTTT. Translation: CASSLGRDTEAFF. The chain links TRBV5-1 to TRBJ1-1; D gene uncertain. CDR1 and CDR2 (germline): SGHRS, YFSETQ. CDR3 length equals 13 residues. The V gene lost 0 bases and the J gene lost 3 bases, with 6 bases spanning the gap.

Concerning this clone: One junction end disagrees with the germline gene, perhaps due to a read error. The chain carries TRBV5-8 and TRBJ1-1; D unclear. From germline, CDR1 is SGHTS and CDR2 YDEGEE. The CDR3 runs 13 residues. The CDR3 here is CASSLLRETNPTF. The CDR3 DNA reads as TGTGCCAGCAGCTTGCTCCGGGAGACCAACCCTACCTTT.

The chain is built from TRBV10-2 and TRBJ2-3, with 8 bases aligning to TRBD2. Germline lookup yields CDR1 WSHSY and CDR2 SAAADI. The junction had 8 bases not matched to a gene; V was cut back by 5 bases and J by 4 bases. This CDR3 has 15 residues. The CDR3 DNA follows: TGCGCCAGCAGTTTCAGCGGGGGTTACTCAGATACGCAGTATTTT. Translating gives CASSFSGGYSDTQYF.

The chain is built from TRBV10-2 and TRBJ1-1; 10 bases are shared with TRBD1. This CDR3 contains 14 residues. Germline CDR1 is WSHSY and CDR2 is SAAADI. V lost 10 bases, J lost 5 bases, and 10 bases stayed unmatched. CDR3 DNA sequence: TGCGCCACATGGGAAGGGACAGGGGCTACTGAAGCTTTCTTT. This sequence encodes CATWEGTGATEAFF.

The rearrangement joins TRBV10-3 to TRBJ2-5; D possibly corresponds to TRBD2 (6 bases). Per germline, CDR1 ENHRY and CDR2 SYGVKD. V dropped 4 bases and J dropped 0 bases, with 12 bases sitting between them. The CDR3 sequence is 15 residues long. CDR3 nucleotides: TGTGCCATCAGTGGTTCCGGGGGAGACCAAGAGACCCAGTACTTC. The encoded protein is CAISGSGGDQETQYF.